What follows are 25 T cell receptor beta chains derived from one specimen sequenced in a study of cytomegalovirus exposure and HLA in healthy donors. The PCR had 60 Vbeta and 13 Jbeta primers. Libraries were prepared by immunoSEQ multiplex PCR; TCRdb keeps only in-frame clonotypes and omits some of them. The sample carries around 120,000 clones, roughly 86% recorded once. Sequenced material: PBMCs. The receptors were gathered from a man aged 18 to 30 in good health and CMV-seronegative.

The rearrangement joins TRBV13 to TRBJ2-1; D ambiguous. The germline V and J ends were trimmed by 2 bases and 6 bases, with 2 bases remaining between them. Germline CDR1 reads PRHDT; CDR2 reads FYEKMQ (reference sequence). This CDR3 is built from 11 residues. This CDR3 is CASSLRNEQFF. The DNA of the CDR3 is TGTGCCAGCAGCTTACGCAATGAGCAGTTCTTC.

This clone was observed once. V gene TRBV19 combines with J gene TRBJ1-6; perhaps TRBD1 as D (5 bases). Germline values: CDR1 LNHDA, CDR2 SQIVND (reference sequence). The V and J ends lost 6 bases and 10 bases respectively, with 13 bases between them. The CDR3 consists of 13 residues. Here the CDR3 reads CASRRGGESPLHF. In DNA, the CDR3 is TGTGCCAGTAGAAGGGGCGGGGAATCACCCCTCCACTTT.

The V and J genes are TRBV6-6 and TRBJ2-5; D is possibly TRBD1 (6 bases). Trimming shortened V by 6 bases and J by 7 bases, and 15 bases separated the two germline ends. Germline V gene data show CDR1 as MNHNY and CDR2 as SVGAGI (reference sequence). The CDR3 spans 13 residues. The CDR3 loop is CASSAGALGTQYF. CDR3 in DNA: TGTGCCAGCAGCGCAGGGGCCCTAGGGACCCAGTACTTC.

The chain joins TRBV9 to TRBJ2-7; 8 bases agree with TRBD2. Germline V gives CDR1 SGDLS, CDR2 YYNGEE. The V gene end was trimmed by 4 bases and the J gene end by 5 bases; junction bases not matched to a gene: 14. This CDR3 is 16 amino acids long. The CDR3 nucleotides are TGTGCCAGCAGCCCAGCCCCCCCGGGGGGGCCCAACGAGCAGTACTTC. Translation: CASSPAPPGGPNEQYF.

The chain couples TRBV6-5 to TRBJ1-2; 9 bases fit TRBD1. Trimming took 4 bases from V and 5 from J; bases not matched to a gene: 5. The CDR3 is 14 residues long. Germline CDR1 is MNHEY and CDR2 is SVGAGI. CDR3 loop: CASSSTGGAYGYTF. In DNA form, the CDR3 reads TGTGCCAGCAGTTCCACAGGGGGCGCGTATGGCTACACCTTC.

This chain connects TRBV9 to TRBJ2-3, with 7 positions matching TRBD2. This CDR3 is 14 amino acids long. J was trimmed by 3 bases and V by 0 bases; bases with no gene match: 1. The germline V gene encodes CDR1 SGDLS and CDR2 YYNGEE. CDR3 sequence: CASSVGEGTDTQYF. The CDR3, as DNA: TGTGCCAGCAGCGTAGGGGAGGGGACAGATACGCAGTATTTT.

This CDR3 is CASSSGISGGAADTQYF. The CDR3 DNA reads as TGCGCCAGCAGCTCGGGGATTAGCGGGGGGGCCGCAGATACGCAGTATTTT. This chain joins TRBV5-1 and TRBJ2-3; the match to TRBD2 covers 11 bases. The CDR3 is made up of 17 amino acids. Germline V lookup: CDR1 SGHRS, CDR2 YFSETQ. After removal of 3 bases from V and 4 bases from J, the junction contained 10 bases not matched to a gene.

The chain combines TRBV6-6 with TRBJ2-7; 10 nucleotides match TRBD1. Losses at the gene ends were 5 bases for V and 4 bases for J; bases not matched to a gene: 5. Per germline, CDR1 MNHNY and CDR2 SVGAGI (reference sequence). The CDR3 runs 14 residues. CDR3 DNA sequence: TGTGCCAGCAGTACTGGACAGGGGGTATACGAGCAGTACTTC. Its translation is CASSTGQGVYEQYF.

The chain links TRBV27 to TRBJ1-5; D is perhaps TRBD1 (5 bases). Germline CDR1 reads MNHEY; CDR2 reads SMNVEV (reference sequence). V was shortened by 5 bases and J by 10 bases, with 24 bases between the two germline ends. CDR3 size: 16 residues. The CDR3 loop is CASSPRGGTSGGPQHF. In DNA form, the CDR3 reads TGTGCCAGCAGTCCCCGTGGGGGGACGAGCGGAGGTCCCCAGCATTTT.

This chain links TRBV5-4 with TRBJ1-1, with D perhaps TRBD1 (6 bases). This CDR3 has 15 residues. Germline loops: CDR1 SGHNT, CDR2 YYREEE (reference sequence). V lost 1 base and J lost 1, with 11 bases in between. The DNA for the CDR3 is TGTGCCAGCAGCTTGAAGGGGGGGACGAACACTGAAGCTTTCTTT. This translates into CASSLKGGTNTEAFF.

On this clone itself: Different DNA sequences within this sample yield the same CDR3. The V and J genes are TRBV2 and TRBJ2-5; the D is unclear. The V and J ends lost 6 bases and 2 bases respectively, with 7 bases between them. The germline V gene has CDR1 SNHLY and CDR2 FYNNEI. This CDR3 is 12 amino acids long. This chain's CDR3 is CASRADQETQYF. The CDR3 DNA reads TGTGCCAGCAGGGCCGATCAAGAGACCCAGTACTTC.

The rearrangement joins TRBV6-6 to TRBJ2-3, with unresolved D. Deletions cut 2 bases from V and 2 bases from J, with 5 bases between. This CDR3 region has 13 residues. Germline CDR1 and CDR2: MNHNY and SVGAGI (reference sequence). The CDR3: CASSYPNTDTQYF. CDR3 nucleotide sequence: TGTGCCAGCAGTTACCCAAACACAGATACGCAGTATTTT.

The V and J genes are TRBV6-5 and TRBJ2-3; 10 bases agree with TRBD2. This CDR3 has 15 amino acids. The germline gives CDR1 MNHEY, CDR2 SVGAGI. The J segment lost 5 bases and the V segment lost 5 bases, leaving 7 bases of the junction unmatched. The CDR3: CASSASGGAGDTQYF. Here the CDR3 DNA reads TGTGCCAGCAGTGCAAGCGGGGGGGCAGGAGATACGCAGTATTTT.

This clone was detected only a few times. This chain joins TRBV7-9 and TRBJ2-2; maybe TRBD1 (6 bases). V was trimmed by 2 bases and J by 2 bases, leaving 12 bases between them. The CDR3 totals 16 residues. The germline V gene encodes CDR1 SEHNR and CDR2 FQNEAQ (reference sequence). The CDR3 nucleotides are TGTGCCAGCAGCTTAAAAGGGGACACTAACACCGGGGAGCTGTTTTTT. It specifies CASSLKGDTNTGELFF.

The rearrangement joins TRBV4-1 to TRBJ2-5, with D perhaps matching TRBD1 (5 bases). The CDR3 runs to 17 residues. CDR1 and CDR2 (germline): MGHRA, YSYEKL. V was trimmed by 0 bases and J by 3 bases, leaving 17 bases between them. The CDR3 loop reads CASSQDRSRVTEETQYF. In DNA form, the CDR3 reads TGCGCCAGCAGCCAAGATCGATCCAGGGTAACCGAAGAGACCCAGTACTTC.

The genes are TRBV11-3 and TRBJ2-1, with 10 bases fitting TRBD2. The V and J ends lost 1 base and 7 bases, in that order; junction bases with no gene match: 4. This CDR3 is 15 amino acids long. Per germline, CDR1 SGHNT and CDR2 YENEEA. The CDR3 loop is CASSLGLAGDNEQFF. The CDR3 nucleotides are TGTGCCAGCAGCTTAGGGCTAGCGGGGGATAATGAGCAGTTCTTC.

The genes are TRBV5-4 and TRBJ2-1; possibly TRBD2 for D (6 bases). Germline CDR1 is SGHNT and CDR2 is YYREEE (reference sequence). The V end lost 1 base, the J end lost 0 bases, and 11 bases lay between the germline ends. This CDR3 contains 16 residues. The CDR3: CASSLRAGLSYNEQFF. CDR3 DNA: TGTGCCAGCAGCTTGCGGGCGGGGCTCTCCTACAATGAGCAGTTCTTC.

This chain connects TRBV27 to TRBJ2-3, with a possible D match to TRBD2 (6 bases). The CDR3 spans 15 residues. The V and J ends lost 5 bases and 0 bases respectively, with 12 bases between them. CDR1 and CDR2 from the germline V gene are MNHEY and SMNVEV (reference sequence). Here the CDR3 reads CASSPGLRSTDTQYF. CDR3 DNA sequence: TGTGCCAGCAGTCCGGGACTCAGGAGCACAGATACGCAGTATTTT.

The genes are TRBV19 and TRBJ2-3; no firm D call. CDR1 LNHDA and CDR2 SQIVND come from the germline V gene (reference sequence). Trimming stripped 3 bases from V and 5 bases from J, with 9 bases between. The CDR3 has 13 residues. Here the CDR3 reads CASSISSVDTQYF. CDR3 sequence (DNA): TGTGCCAGTAGTATCTCCTCCGTAGATACGCAGTATTTT. The whole variable domain, filled in from reference TRBV19 and TRBJ2-3, reads DGGITQSPKYLFRKEGQNVTLSCEQNLNHDAMYWYRQDPGQGLRLIYYSQIVNDFQKGDIAEGYSVSREKKESFPLTVTSAQKNPTAFYLCASSISSVDTQYFGPGTRLTVL.

The chain is built from TRBV15 and TRBJ1-5, with TRBD1 as a possible D gene (5 bases). The V and J ends lost 3 bases and 6 bases respectively, with 9 bases between them. The CDR3 spans 13 residues. From germline, CDR1 is LNHNV and CDR2 YYDKDF (reference sequence). The CDR3 here is CATSRGGSQPQHF. The DNA of the CDR3 is TGTGCCACCAGCAGGGGGGGGTCTCAGCCCCAGCATTTT.

V usage is TRBV19 and J usage is TRBJ1-1, with D possibly being TRBD1 (5 bases). The CDR3 extends over 15 amino acids. Trimming removed 4 bases at V and 4 bases at J, with 16 bases between. CDR1 is LNHDA and CDR2 is SQIVND in the germline V gene (reference sequence). The chain's CDR3 is CASSKEGPGGTEAFF. CDR3 nucleotide sequence: TGTGCCAGTAGTAAGGAGGGCCCGGGGGGCACTGAAGCTTTCTTT.

In regard to this clone: Other DNA sequences from this sample encode an identical CDR3 as well. The V and J genes are TRBV18 and TRBJ1-2, with 8 bases fitting TRBD1. Trimming took 6 bases from V and 3 from J; bases not matched to a gene: 3. The CDR3 is 13 amino acids. Germline assignment: CDR1 KGHSH and CDR2 LQKENI. The CDR3 DNA reads as TGTGCCAGCTCCCCGGACAGGGACTATGGCTACACCTTC. Amino acids: CASSPDRDYGYTF. The whole variable domain, filled in from reference TRBV18 and TRBJ1-2, reads NAGVMQNPRHLVRRRGQEARLRCSPMKGHSHVYWYRQLPEEGLKFMVYLQKENIIDESGMPKERFSAEFPKEGPSILRIQQVVRGDSAAYFCASSPDRDYGYTFGSGTRLTVV.

V usage is TRBV6-1 and J usage is TRBJ2-7; D perhaps matches TRBD2 (5 bases). This CDR3 is built from 11 residues. Germline loops: CDR1 MNHNS, CDR2 SASEGT. The ends were cut back, 5 bases at V and 7 bases at J, with 9 bases in the middle. Written as DNA, the CDR3 is TGTGCCAGCAGTCTGAGGGAGGAGCAGTACTTC. Amino acids: CASSLREEQYF.

This chain links TRBV5-1 with TRBJ2-1; tentatively, D is TRBD2 (6 bases). CDR1 SGHRS and CDR2 YFSETQ come from the germline V gene. This CDR3 has 17 residues. The V gene lost 1 base and the J gene lost 0 bases, with 14 bases spanning the gap. Here the CDR3 reads CASSLNSGTRSYNEQFF. The CDR3 nucleotides read TGCGCCAGCAGCTTGAATTCCGGGACTCGCTCCTACAATGAGCAGTTCTTC. Full variable domain (rest looked up from reference TRBV5-1 and TRBJ2-1): KAGVTQTPRYLIKTRGQQVTLSCSPISGHRSVSWYQQTPGQGLQFLFEYFSETQRNKGNFPGRFSGRQFSNSRSEMNVSTLELGDSALYLCASSLNSGTRSYNEQFFGPGTRLTVL.

The chain links TRBV6-1 to TRBJ2-5; 7 bases are shared with TRBD1. CDR1 MNHNS and CDR2 SASEGT come from the germline V gene. Unmatched junction bases numbered 12, after V lost 6 bases and J lost 5 bases. This CDR3 region has 15 residues. CDR3 protein: CASRTGFNTGETQYF. The DNA for the CDR3 is TGTGCCAGCAGGACAGGGTTCAATACAGGGGAGACCCAGTACTTC.